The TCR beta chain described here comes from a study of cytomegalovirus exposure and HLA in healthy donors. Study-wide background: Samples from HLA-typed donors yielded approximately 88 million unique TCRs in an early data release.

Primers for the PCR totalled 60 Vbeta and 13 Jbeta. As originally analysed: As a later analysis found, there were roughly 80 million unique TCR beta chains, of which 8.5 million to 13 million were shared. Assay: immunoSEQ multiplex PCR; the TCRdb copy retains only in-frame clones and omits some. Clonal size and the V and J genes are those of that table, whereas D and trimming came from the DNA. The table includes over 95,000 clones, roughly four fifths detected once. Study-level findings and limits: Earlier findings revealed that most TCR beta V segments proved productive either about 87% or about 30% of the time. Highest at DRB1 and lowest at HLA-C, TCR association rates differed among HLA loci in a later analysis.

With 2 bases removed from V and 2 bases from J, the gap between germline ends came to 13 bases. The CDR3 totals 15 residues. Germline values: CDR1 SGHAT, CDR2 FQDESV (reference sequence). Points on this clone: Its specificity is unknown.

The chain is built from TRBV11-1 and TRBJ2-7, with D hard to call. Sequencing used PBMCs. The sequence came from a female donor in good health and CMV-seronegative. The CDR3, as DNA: TGTGCCAGCAGCTTATCAAGTAGTCTGACCTACGAGCAGTACTTC. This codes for CASSLSSSLTYEQYF.